This section outlines one TCR beta chain sequence together with its context. TCRdb's copy holds only in-frame clones and misses some; the assay was immunoSEQ multiplex PCR. Of 150,000 to 200,000 clones in the sample, approximately 80% are singletons; the top ten hold approximately 8%. Germline CDR1 reads LNHDA; CDR2 reads SQIVND (reference sequence). CDR3 length equals 11 residues. Trimming pared 3 bases from V and 5 bases from J, leaving 3 bases between. This sample is part of a study of blood T cell repertoires in COVID-19. Study at large: Sample material is recorded as cDNA or gDNA derived from T cells, B-cell-depleted T cells, or PBMCs.

Which cohort a participant joined came from the clinical history participants gave. Two negative PCRs, clearance, or symptom resolution had been documented for recovered Cohort 3 donors. Input material: PBMCs or T cells enriched from blood (not recorded which). This receptor was obtained from a woman between 45 and 60 years old who had recovered from COVID-19. The rearrangement joins TRBV19 to TRBJ2-3; D remains unclear. The CDR3 DNA reads TGTGCCAGTAGTATCGGAGATACGCAGTATTTT. This gives the protein CASSIGDTQYF.